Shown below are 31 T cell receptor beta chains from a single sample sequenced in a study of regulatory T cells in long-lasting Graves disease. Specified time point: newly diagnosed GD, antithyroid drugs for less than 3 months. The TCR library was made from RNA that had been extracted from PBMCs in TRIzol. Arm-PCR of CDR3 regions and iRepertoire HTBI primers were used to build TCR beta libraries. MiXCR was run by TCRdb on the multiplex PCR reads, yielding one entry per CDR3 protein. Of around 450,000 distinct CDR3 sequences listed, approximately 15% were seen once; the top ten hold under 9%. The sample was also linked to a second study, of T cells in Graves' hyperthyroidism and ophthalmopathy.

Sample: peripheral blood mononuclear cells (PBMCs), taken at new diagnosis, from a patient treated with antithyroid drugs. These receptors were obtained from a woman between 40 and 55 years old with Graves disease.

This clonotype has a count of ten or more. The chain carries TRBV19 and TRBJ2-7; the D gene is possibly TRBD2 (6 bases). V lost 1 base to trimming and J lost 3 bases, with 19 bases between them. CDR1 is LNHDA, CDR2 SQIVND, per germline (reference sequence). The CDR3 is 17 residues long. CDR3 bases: TGTGCCAGTAGTATAGCCCTCGGGGGACTGAGTTTCTACGAGCAGTACTTC. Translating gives CASSIALGGLSFYEQYF. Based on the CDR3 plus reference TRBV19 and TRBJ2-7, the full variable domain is DGGITQSPKYLFRKEGQNVTLSCEQNLNHDAMYWYRQDPGQGLRLIYYSQIVNDFQKGDIAEGYSVSREKKESFPLTVTSAQKNPTAFYLCASSIALGGLSFYEQYFGPGTRLTVT.

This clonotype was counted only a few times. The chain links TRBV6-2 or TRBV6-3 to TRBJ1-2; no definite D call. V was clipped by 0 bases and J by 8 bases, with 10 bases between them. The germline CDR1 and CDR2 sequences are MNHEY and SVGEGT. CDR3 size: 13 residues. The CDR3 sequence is CASSYSIPSGYTF. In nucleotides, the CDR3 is TGTGCCAGCAGTTACTCGATCCCTAGCGGCTACACCTTC.

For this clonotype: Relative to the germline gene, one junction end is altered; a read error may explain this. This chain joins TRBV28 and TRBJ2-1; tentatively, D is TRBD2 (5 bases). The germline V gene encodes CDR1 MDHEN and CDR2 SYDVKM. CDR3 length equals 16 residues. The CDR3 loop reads CASSLPSTNPYNGQFF. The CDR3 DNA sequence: TGTGCCAGCAGTTTACCTTCGACTAACCCCTACAATGGGCAGTTCTTC.

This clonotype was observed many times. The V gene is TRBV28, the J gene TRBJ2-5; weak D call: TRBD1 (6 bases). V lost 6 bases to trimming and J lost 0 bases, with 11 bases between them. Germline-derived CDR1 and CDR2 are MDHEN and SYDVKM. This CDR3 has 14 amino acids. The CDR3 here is CASSRGSNQETQYF. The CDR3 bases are TGTGCCAGCAGCAGGGGCTCGAACCAAGAGACCCAGTACTTC.

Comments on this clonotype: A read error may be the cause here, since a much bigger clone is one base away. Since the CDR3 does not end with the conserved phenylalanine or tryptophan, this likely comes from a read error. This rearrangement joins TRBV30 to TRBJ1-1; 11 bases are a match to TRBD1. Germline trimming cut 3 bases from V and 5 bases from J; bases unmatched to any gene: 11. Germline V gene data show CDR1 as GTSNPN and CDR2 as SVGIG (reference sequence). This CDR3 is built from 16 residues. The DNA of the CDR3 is TGTGCCTGGAGCGTTAGGACAGGGGGCGTTTATACTGAAGCTTTCCTT. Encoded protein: CAWSVRTGGVYTEAFL.

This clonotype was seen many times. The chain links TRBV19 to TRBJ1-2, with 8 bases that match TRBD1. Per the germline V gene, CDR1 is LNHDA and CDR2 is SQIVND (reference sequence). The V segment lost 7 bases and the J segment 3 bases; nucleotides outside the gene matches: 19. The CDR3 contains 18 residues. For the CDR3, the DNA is TGTGCCAGTACCCCCGGGGGCAGGGGGCGCGAGGGCGACTATGGCTACACCTTC. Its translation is CASTPGGRGREGDYGYTF.

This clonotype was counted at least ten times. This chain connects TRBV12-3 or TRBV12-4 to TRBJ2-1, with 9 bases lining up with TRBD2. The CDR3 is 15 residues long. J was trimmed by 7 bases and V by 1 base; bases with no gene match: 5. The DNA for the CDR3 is TGTGCCAGCAGTTTAGGCGGGAGGGCCATGAATGAGCAGTTCTTC. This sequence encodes CASSLGGRAMNEQFF.

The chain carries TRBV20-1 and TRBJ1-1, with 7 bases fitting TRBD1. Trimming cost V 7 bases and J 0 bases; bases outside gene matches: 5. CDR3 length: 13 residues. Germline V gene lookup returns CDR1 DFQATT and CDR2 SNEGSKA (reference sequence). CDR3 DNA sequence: TGCAGTGTTAGGGACAGCCTGAACACTGAAGCTTTCTTT. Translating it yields CSVRDSLNTEAFF.

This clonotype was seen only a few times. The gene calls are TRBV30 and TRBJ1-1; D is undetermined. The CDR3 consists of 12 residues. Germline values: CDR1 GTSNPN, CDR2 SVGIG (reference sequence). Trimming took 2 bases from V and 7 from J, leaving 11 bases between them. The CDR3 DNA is TGTGCCTGGAGTCCTGACCGAAATGAAGCTTTCTTT. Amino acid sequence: CAWSPDRNEAFF.

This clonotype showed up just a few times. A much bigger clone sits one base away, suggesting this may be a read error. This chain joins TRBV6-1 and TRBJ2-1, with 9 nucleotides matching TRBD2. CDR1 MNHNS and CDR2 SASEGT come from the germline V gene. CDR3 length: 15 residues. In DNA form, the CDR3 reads TGTGCCAGCAGAATTAGCGGGAGCTCCCACAATGAGCAGTTCTTC. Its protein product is CASRISGSSHNEQFF.

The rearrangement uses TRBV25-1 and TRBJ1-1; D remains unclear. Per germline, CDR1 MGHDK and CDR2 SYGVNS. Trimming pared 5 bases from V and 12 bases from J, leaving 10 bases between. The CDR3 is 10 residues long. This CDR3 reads CASSLGETFF. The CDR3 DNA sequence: TGTGCCAGCAGTCTCGGGGAGACTTTCTTT. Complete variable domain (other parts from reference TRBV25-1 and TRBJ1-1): EADIYQTPRYLVIGTGKKITLECSQTMGHDKMYWYQQDPGMELHLIHYSYGVNSTEKGDLSSESTVSRIRTEHFPLTLESARPSHTSQYLCASSLGETFFGQGTRLTVV.

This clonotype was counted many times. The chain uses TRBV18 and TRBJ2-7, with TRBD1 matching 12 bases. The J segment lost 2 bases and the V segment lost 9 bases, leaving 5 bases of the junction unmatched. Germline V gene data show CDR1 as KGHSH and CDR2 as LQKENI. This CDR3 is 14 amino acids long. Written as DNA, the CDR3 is TGTGCCAGTGCCCGGGACAGGGGGCCCTACGAGCAGTACTTC. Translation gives CASARDRGPYEQYF.

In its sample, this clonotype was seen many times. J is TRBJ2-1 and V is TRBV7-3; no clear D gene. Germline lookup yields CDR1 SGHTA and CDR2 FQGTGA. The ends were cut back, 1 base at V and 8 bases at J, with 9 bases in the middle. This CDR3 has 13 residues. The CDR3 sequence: CASSLNSGDEQFF. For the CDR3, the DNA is TGTGCCAGCAGCTTAAACTCGGGCGATGAGCAGTTCTTC.

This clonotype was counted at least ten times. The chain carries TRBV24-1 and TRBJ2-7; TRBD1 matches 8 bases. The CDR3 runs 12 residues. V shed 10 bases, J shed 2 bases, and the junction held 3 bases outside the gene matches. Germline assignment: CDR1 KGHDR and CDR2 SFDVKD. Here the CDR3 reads CATDRGTYEQYF. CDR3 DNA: TGTGCCACTGACAGGGGAACCTACGAGCAGTACTTC.

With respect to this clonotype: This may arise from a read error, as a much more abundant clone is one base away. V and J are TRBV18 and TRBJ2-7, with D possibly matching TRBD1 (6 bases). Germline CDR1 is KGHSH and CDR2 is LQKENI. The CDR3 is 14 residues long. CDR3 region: CVSSARTDAYEQYF. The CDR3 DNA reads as TGTGTCAGCTCAGCCCGGACAGACGCCTACGAGCAGTACTTC.

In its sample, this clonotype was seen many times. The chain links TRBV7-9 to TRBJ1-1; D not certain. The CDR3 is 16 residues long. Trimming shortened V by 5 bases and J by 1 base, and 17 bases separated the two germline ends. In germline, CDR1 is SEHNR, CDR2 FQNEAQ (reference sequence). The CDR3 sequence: CASSPDTYSGNTEAFF. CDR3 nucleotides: TGTGCCAGCAGCCCAGACACATACTCGGGGAACACTGAAGCTTTCTTT.

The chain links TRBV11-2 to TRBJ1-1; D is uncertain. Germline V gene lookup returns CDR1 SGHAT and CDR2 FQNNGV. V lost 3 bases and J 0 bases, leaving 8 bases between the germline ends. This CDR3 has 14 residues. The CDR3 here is CASSFDFMNTEAFF. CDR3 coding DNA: TGTGCCAGCAGCTTTGATTTCATGAACACTGAAGCTTTCTTT.

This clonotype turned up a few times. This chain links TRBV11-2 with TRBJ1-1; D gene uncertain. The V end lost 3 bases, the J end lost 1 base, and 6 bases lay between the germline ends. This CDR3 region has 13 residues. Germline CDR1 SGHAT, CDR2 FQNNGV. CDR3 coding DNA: TGTGCCAGCAGCTTTAGCTGGAACACTGAAGCTTTCTTT. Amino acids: CASSFSWNTEAFF.

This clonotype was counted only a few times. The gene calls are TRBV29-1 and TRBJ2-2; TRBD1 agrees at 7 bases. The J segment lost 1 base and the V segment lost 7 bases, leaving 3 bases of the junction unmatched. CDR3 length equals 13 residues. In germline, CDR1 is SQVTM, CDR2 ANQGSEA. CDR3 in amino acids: CSGRTGNTGELFF. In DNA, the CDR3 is TGCAGCGGTCGGACAGGGAACACCGGGGAGCTGTTTTTT.

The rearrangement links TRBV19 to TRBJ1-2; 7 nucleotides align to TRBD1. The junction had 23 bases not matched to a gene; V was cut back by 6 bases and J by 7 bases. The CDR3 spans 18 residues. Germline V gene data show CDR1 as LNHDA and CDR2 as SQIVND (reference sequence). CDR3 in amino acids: CASSLDYGTAQGLGGYTF. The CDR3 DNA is TGTGCCAGTAGCTTGGACTATGGGACAGCTCAAGGCCTTGGTGGCTACACCTTC. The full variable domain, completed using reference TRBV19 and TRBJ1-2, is DGGITQSPKYLFRKEGQNVTLSCEQNLNHDAMYWYRQDPGQGLRLIYYSQIVNDFQKGDIAEGYSVSREKKESFPLTVTSAQKNPTAFYLCASSLDYGTAQGLGGYTFGSGTRLTVV.

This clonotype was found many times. CDR3 DNA sequence: TGTGCCAGCAGTTTATGGGGCCCAGGTGAGCAGTACTTC. Translating it yields CASSLWGPGEQYF. The J gene is TRBJ2-7, the V gene TRBV27, with D perhaps matching TRBD1 (5 bases). CDR1 is MNHEY and CDR2 is SMNVEV in the germline V gene (reference sequence). V gave up 1 base and J gave up 7 bases, with 11 bases separating them. The CDR3 consists of 13 residues.

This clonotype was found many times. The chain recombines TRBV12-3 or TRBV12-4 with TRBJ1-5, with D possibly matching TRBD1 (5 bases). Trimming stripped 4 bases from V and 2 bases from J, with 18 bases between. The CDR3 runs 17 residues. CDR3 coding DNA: TGTGCCAGCAGTTCCGACATTTGGCAGGGTGGCAATCAGCCCCAGCATTTT. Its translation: CASSSDIWQGGNQPQHF.

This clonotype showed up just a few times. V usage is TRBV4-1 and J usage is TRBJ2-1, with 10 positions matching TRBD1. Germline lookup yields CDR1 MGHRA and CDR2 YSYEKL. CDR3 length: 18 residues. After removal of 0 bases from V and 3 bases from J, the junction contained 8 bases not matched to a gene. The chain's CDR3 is CASSQDHGTGAFYNEQFF. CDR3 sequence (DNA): TGCGCCAGCAGCCAAGATCATGGGACAGGGGCCTTCTACAATGAGCAGTTCTTC.

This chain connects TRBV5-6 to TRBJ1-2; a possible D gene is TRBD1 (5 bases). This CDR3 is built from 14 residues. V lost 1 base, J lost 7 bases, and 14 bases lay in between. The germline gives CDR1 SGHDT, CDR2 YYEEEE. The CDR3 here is CASSLINQGGGYTF. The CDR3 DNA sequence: TGTGCCAGCAGCTTGATCAACCAGGGAGGTGGCTACACCTTC.

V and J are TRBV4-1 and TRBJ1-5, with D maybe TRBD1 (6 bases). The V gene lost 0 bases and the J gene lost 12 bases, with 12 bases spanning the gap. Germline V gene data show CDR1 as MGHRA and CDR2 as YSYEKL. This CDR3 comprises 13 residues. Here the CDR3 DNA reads TGCGCCAGCAGCCAAGATCGGGGGCTGGACCAGCATTTT. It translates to CASSQDRGLDQHF.

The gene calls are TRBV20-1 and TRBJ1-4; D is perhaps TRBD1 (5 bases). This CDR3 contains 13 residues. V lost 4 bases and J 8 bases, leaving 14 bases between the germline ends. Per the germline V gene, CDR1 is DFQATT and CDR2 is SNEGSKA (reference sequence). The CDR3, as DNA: TGCAGTGCTATGGGGCAGGGTACGGAAAAACTGTTTTTT. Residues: CSAMGQGTEKLFF.

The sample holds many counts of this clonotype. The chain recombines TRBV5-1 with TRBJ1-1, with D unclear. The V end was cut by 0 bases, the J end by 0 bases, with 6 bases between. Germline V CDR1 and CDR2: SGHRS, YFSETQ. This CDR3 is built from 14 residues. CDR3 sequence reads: CASSLGDMNTEAFF. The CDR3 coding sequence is TGCGCCAGCAGCTTGGGCGATATGAACACTGAAGCTTTCTTT.

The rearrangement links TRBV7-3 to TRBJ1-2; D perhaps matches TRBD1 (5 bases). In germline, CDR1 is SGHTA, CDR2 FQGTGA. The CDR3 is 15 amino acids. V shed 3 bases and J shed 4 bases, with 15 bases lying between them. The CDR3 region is CASSFQGGGGYGYTF. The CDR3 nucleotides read TGTGCCAGCAGCTTTCAGGGAGGAGGCGGCTATGGCTACACCTTC.

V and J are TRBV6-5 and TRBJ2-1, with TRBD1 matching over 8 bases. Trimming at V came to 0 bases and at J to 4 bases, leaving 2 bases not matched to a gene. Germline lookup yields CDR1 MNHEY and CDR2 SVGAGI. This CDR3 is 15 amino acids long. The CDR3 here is CASSYSGQEYNEQFF. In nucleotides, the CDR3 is TGTGCCAGCAGTTACTCGGGACAGGAATACAATGAGCAGTTCTTC.

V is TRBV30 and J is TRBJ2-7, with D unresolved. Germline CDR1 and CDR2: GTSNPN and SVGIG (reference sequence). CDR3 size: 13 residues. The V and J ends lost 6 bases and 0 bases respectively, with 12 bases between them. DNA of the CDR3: TGTGCCTGTAACGGCGGAGACTCCTACGAGCAGTACTTC. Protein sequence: CACNGGDSYEQYF.

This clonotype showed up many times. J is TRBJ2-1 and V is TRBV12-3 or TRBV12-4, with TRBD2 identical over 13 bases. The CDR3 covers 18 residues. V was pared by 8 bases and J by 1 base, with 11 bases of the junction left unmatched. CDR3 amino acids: CASRGLAGIGGSYNEQFF. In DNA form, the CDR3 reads TGTGCCAGCCGGGGACTAGCGGGAATAGGGGGGTCCTACAATGAGCAGTTCTTC.